Listed here are 20 T cell receptor beta chains from one sample, sequenced in a study of CD8 T cells in Susac syndrome. Random-hexamer reverse transcription was applied to about 0.5 to 1 ug RNA. From the immunoSEQ multiplex PCR reads, TCRdb called clonotypes with MiXCR, one entry per CDR3 protein. The table includes 150,000 or so distinct CDR3 sequences, roughly 95% detected once. The sequencing sample was made of CD4+ T cells from PBMCs. Receptor source: a human donor in good health.

This clonotype appeared once. The rearrangement uses TRBV6-1 and TRBJ2-6; 7 bases match TRBD1. The junction had 7 bases not matched to a gene; V was cut back by 5 bases and J by 0 bases. The CDR3 length is 17 residues. Per the germline V gene, CDR1 is MNHNS and CDR2 is SASEGT. CDR3 amino acids: CASSTPTGRSGANVLTF. DNA for the CDR3: TGTGCCAGCAGTACCCCGACAGGGCGCTCTGGGGCCAACGTCCTGACTTTC.

This chain connects TRBV20-1 to TRBJ1-5; D unclear. Looked up from germline, CDR1 is DFQATT and CDR2 is SNEGSKA (reference sequence). This CDR3 region has 14 residues. V was shortened by 3 bases and J by 5 bases, with 14 bases between the two germline ends. CDR3 coding DNA: TGCAGTGCTAGTCGAGGGTTTTCCGATCAGCCCCAGCATTTT. It encodes CSASRGFSDQPQHF.

The chain carries TRBV29-1 and TRBJ2-1, with 9 bases identical to TRBD2. The CDR3 extends over 14 amino acids. Germline V gives CDR1 SQVTM, CDR2 ANQGSEA. V gave up 5 bases and J gave up 0 bases; unmatched junction bases: 2. CDR3 DNA: TGCAGCGTTAGCGGGGGGCTCTCCTACAATGAGCAGTTCTTC. This encodes CSVSGGLSYNEQFF.

The gene calls are TRBV10-3 and TRBJ2-7; D call uncertain. V was clipped by 8 bases and J by 0 bases, with 8 bases between them. From germline, CDR1 is ENHRY and CDR2 SYGVKD. The CDR3 has 12 amino acids. This chain's CDR3 is CAISALSYEQYF. In nucleotides, the CDR3 is TGTGCCATCTCTGCCCTCTCCTACGAGCAGTACTTC.

The chain is built from TRBV9 and TRBJ1-2; 9 positions match TRBD1. CDR1 is SGDLS, CDR2 YYNGEE, per germline. V dropped 7 bases and J dropped 8; count of bases not matched to a gene: 3. The CDR3 is 11 amino acids. Here the CDR3 DNA reads TGTGCCAGCGGGACAGGGAGAGGCTACACCTTC. It is translated as CASGTGRGYTF.

This chain links TRBV19 with TRBJ2-2; TRBD2 aligns across 11 bases. CDR3 length: 18 amino acids. V lost 4 bases, J lost 0 bases, and 7 bases stayed unmatched. Germline assignment: CDR1 LNHDA and CDR2 SQIVND (reference sequence). The CDR3 DNA is TGTGCCAGTAGTAGACCCGGGACTAGCGGAACGAACACCGGGGAGCTGTTTTTT. Its protein is CASSRPGTSGTNTGELFF. Together with reference TRBV19 and TRBJ2-2, the CDR3 gives the full variable domain: DGGITQSPKYLFRKEGQNVTLSCEQNLNHDAMYWYRQDPGQGLRLIYYSQIVNDFQKGDIAEGYSVSREKKESFPLTVTSAQKNPTAFYLCASSRPGTSGTNTGELFFGEGSRLTVL.

The V and J genes are TRBV20-1 and TRBJ1-2; D call uncertain. In germline, CDR1 is DFQATT, CDR2 SNEGSKA (reference sequence). V was clipped by 3 bases and J by 0 bases, with 14 bases between them. The CDR3 totals 15 residues. CDR3 nucleotides: TGCAGTGCTAGGGAGAGGGATGGCACTAACTATGGCTACACCTTC. As protein: CSARERDGTNYGYTF.

The genes are TRBV6-6 and TRBJ2-1, with D unclear. The germline V gene has CDR1 MNHNY and CDR2 SVGAGI (reference sequence). V gave up 0 bases and J gave up 3 bases, with 9 bases separating them. CDR3 size: 15 residues. The CDR3 nucleotides are TGTGCCAGCAGTTACTCGATGCCAGGCTACAATGAGCAGTTCTTC. Its translation: CASSYSMPGYNEQFF.

The chain employs TRBV19 and TRBJ2-1; 8 bases line up with TRBD2. The CDR3 totals 17 residues. Unmatched junction bases numbered 9, after V lost 5 bases and J lost 0 bases. CDR1 and CDR2 from the germline V gene are LNHDA and SQIVND (reference sequence). DNA for the CDR3: TGTGCCAGTAGTCCGAGGTCGGGGGGGAGCTCCTACAATGAGCAGTTCTTC. This codes for CASSPRSGGSSYNEQFF.

CDR3 sequence: CASSVARVTGELFF. In DNA form, the CDR3 reads TGTGCCAGCAGCGTAGCTCGGGTCACCGGGGAGCTGTTTTTT. The chain carries TRBV9 and TRBJ2-2, with D unresolved. Germline CDR1 reads SGDLS; CDR2 reads YYNGEE. This CDR3 has 14 residues. Trimming left V 0 bases short and J 4 bases short, with 7 bases between.

This clonotype was recorded once. The V call is TRBV5-4, the J call TRBJ2-7; D not resolved. There are 13 residues in the CDR3. Germline CDR1 SGHNT, CDR2 YYREEE (reference sequence). V was clipped by 5 bases and J by 5 bases, with 14 bases between them. CDR3 amino acids: CASRRARVDEQYF. The CDR3 DNA reads TGTGCCAGCAGACGAGCAAGAGTGGACGAGCAGTACTTC.

The DNA for the CDR3 is TGTGCCATCAGTGAGTCAGGCCGGGTTGGAACTGAAGCTTTCTTT. Encoded protein: CAISESGRVGTEAFF. The genes are TRBV10-3 and TRBJ1-1; D remains unclear. Trimming took off 0 bases at V and 5 bases at J, with 13 bases between the two ends. The V gene's germline CDR1 is ENHRY and CDR2 SYGVKD. The CDR3 extends over 15 amino acids.

A single count supports this clonotype. The chain links TRBV9 to TRBJ2-1, with D possibly being TRBD2 (6 bases). This CDR3 has 16 residues. V was cut by 4 bases and J by 8 bases, with 22 bases left in between. Germline V lookup: CDR1 SGDLS, CDR2 YYNGEE. The DNA of the CDR3 is TGTGCCAGCAGCAGTATGATTACTAGCCAGAGCGATGAGCAGTTCTTC. Encoded protein: CASSSMITSQSDEQFF. Full variable domain (remainder filled in from reference TRBV9 and TRBJ2-1): DSGVTQTPKHLITATGQRVTLRCSPRSGDLSVYWYQQSLDQGLQFLIQYYNGEERAKGNILERFSAQQFPDLHSELNLSSLELGDSALYFCASSSMITSQSDEQFFGPGTRLTVL.

The chain links TRBV7-2 to TRBJ1-4, with D perhaps TRBD1 (5 bases). Germline CDR1 reads SGHTA; CDR2 reads FQGNSA. V dropped 6 bases and J dropped 5 bases, with 10 bases sitting between them. There are 13 residues in the CDR3. CDR3 in amino acids: CASSTGWNEKLFF. The DNA for the CDR3 is TGTGCCAGCAGTACAGGTTGGAATGAAAAACTGTTTTTT.

The rearrangement links TRBV9 to TRBJ2-2; 8 bases fit TRBD1. V lost 4 bases and J lost 4; bases outside the gene matches: 9. Germline V gene data show CDR1 as SGDLS and CDR2 as YYNGEE. The CDR3 sequence is 16 residues long. CDR3 sequence: CASSTPTGGLTGELFF. CDR3 DNA: TGTGCCAGCAGCACCCCCACAGGGGGGCTCACCGGGGAGCTGTTTTTT.

The genes are TRBV18 and TRBJ2-3; 7 bases line up with TRBD1. CDR3 length: 18 residues. The germline V gene encodes CDR1 KGHSH and CDR2 LQKENI. J was trimmed by 4 bases and V by 3 bases; bases with no gene match: 16. The CDR3 coding sequence is TGTGCCAGCTCACCGACAACCCCATCCTCGACAGGGTCAGATACGCAGTATTTT. Translation: CASSPTTPSSTGSDTQYF. Full variable domain (remainder filled in from reference TRBV18 and TRBJ2-3): NAGVMQNPRHLVRRRGQEARLRCSPMKGHSHVYWYRQLPEEGLKFMVYLQKENIIDESGMPKERFSAEFPKEGPSILRIQQVVRGDSAAYFCASSPTTPSSTGSDTQYFGPGTRLTVL.

This chain links TRBV6-5 with TRBJ1-6, with D tentatively TRBD1 (6 bases). V dropped 3 bases and J dropped 1 base, with 13 bases sitting between them. Germline lookup yields CDR1 MNHEY and CDR2 SVGAGI. The CDR3 loop spans 17 amino acids. In nucleotides, the CDR3 is TGTGCCAGCAGTTATCAGTCGGGGGCTTCCTATAATTCACCCCTCCACTTT. Its protein product is CASSYQSGASYNSPLHF.

The rearrangement links TRBV20-1 to TRBJ2-7, with TRBD1 identical over 8 bases. Germline assignment: CDR1 DFQATT and CDR2 SNEGSKA (reference sequence). With 0 bases clipped from V and 1 base from J, the junction kept 5 bases outside the gene matches. The CDR3 contains 15 residues. The CDR3, as DNA: TGCAGTGCTAGAGAAGGTGGACAGGGATCCTACGAGCAGTACTTC. It specifies CSAREGGQGSYEQYF.

This clonotype was recorded only once. The V gene is TRBV3-1, the J gene TRBJ1-4; TRBD1 aligns across 10 bases. The V gene's germline CDR1 is LGHDT and CDR2 YNNKEL (reference sequence). V lost 1 base, J lost 7 bases, and 0 bases stayed unmatched. The CDR3 length is 14 residues. The DNA of the CDR3 is TGTGCCAGCAGCCAAGGGACAGGGGGTGAAAAACTGTTTTTT. Amino acids: CASSQGTGGEKLFF.

The J gene is TRBJ1-2, the V gene TRBV7-2, with TRBD1 as a possible D gene (5 bases). CDR1 and CDR2 (germline): SGHTA, FQGNSA. The CDR3 sequence is 15 residues long. The V and J ends lost 8 bases and 8 bases respectively, with 24 bases between them. The CDR3 spells CASDPFRAGLGGYTF. In nucleotides, the CDR3 is TGTGCCAGCGATCCCTTTCGGGCAGGGCTGGGAGGCTACACCTTC.